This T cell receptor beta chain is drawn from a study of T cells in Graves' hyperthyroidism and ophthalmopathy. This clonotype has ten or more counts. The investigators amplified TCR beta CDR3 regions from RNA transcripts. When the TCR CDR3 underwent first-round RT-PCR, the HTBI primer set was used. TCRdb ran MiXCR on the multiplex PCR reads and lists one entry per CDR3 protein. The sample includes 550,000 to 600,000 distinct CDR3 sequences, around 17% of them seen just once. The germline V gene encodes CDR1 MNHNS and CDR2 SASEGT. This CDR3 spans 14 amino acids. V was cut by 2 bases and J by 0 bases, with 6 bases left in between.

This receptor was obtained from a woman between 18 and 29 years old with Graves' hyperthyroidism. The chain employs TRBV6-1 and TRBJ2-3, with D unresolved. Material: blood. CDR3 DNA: TGTGCCAGCAGTGAATCGACCAGCACAGATACGCAGTATTTT. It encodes CASSESTSTDTQYF.